This record concerns one T cell receptor (beta chain) sequence. Its antigen is currently unknown. CDR1 is MGHRA and CDR2 is YSYEKL in the germline V gene. The CDR3 has 17 amino acids. Trimming took 0 bases from V and 3 from J, leaving 16 bases between them. This table comes from immunoSEQ multiplex PCR, and its TCRdb copy is limited to in-frame clones, with some not included. This sample has about 2.3 million clones, with about nine tenths found just once. This entry is derived from a study of shared clonotypes between healthy human individuals. Whole-study results and caveats: Clonotype sharing among donors was thought likely to change with sequencing depth. There were few donors, and this limited the genetic and exposure-history diversity represented.

This receptor was identified in a man between 18 and 35 years old in good health. Some clones in this sample may be carry-over from other donors' samples. The V and J genes are TRBV4-1 and TRBJ2-3; D is possibly TRBD1 or TRBD2 (5 bases each). Sequences were obtained from naive CD4+ T cells from PBMCs. Subset specified: CD45RA+ positively selected. The CDR3 DNA reads as TGCGCCAGCAGCCAAGACCTAAATCCGGGGCAAACAGATACGCAGTATTTT. Translation gives CASSQDLNPGQTDTQYF.